This TCR beta chain is drawn from a study of blood T cells in healthy people across ages. A sample-barcoded 5' primer and a J-beta primer mix were used in a second PCR of about 7 to 12 cycles. TCRdb called the 5' RACE reads again in MiXCR, with one record for every CDR3 protein. The profile shows about 1.1 million distinct CDR3 sequences, more than 30% of them singletons. Study conclusions and caveats: Unknown donor CMV status possibly confounded expanded clonotype changes. Strong correlation linked observed beta diversity and percent naive T cells. Long-lived donors exceeded aged donors in naive CD4+ cells and diversity. PBMCs were not sorted, which prevented a conclusive comparison of naive versus antigen-experienced cells.

In the case of this clonotype: The target antigen is unknown. An end of the junction differs from the germline gene, which may be a read error.

Specimen: blood. This clonotype was obtained from a man between 18 and 29 years old in good health.

The CDR3 region is CAGSSRTGMNTEAFF. The CDR3 bases are TGCGCCGGCAGCTCGCGGACAGGAATGAACACTGAAGCTTTCTTT. This chain links TRBV5-1 with TRBJ1-1; 7 nucleotides agree with TRBD1. Germline V gene data show CDR1 as SGHRS and CDR2 as YFSETQ. This CDR3 region has 15 residues.